This T cell receptor (delta chain) derives from a study of human gamma delta and Vdelta1 T cells (dated by TCRdb to 2016 to 2018). About the investigation overall: The study examined Delta One T cells, which are Vd1+ gamma-delta T cells, as cytotoxic effectors against acute myeloid leukemia.

About this clone: The specificity of this receptor is unknown. There are no base qualities to consult, and no much larger clone falls within one base.

V is pruned by 0 bases and J by 3 bases, leaving 19 bases of the junction without a gene match. CDR1 is given as TSWWSYY and CDR2 as QGS, both from the germline V gene. The CDR3 runs 22 amino acids, cysteine and phenylalanine included. Only the CDR3 DNA stays, 66 bases, in frame from base 1. Libraries were constructed by PCR. TCRdb lists the instrument as Illumina MiSeq. Clones were re-identified by TCRdb from the public reads with CATT, and rows with the same DNA were merged. The sample profile shows 4,000 to 5,000 delta-chain clones; more than 20% of them were found once. Around three quarters of the sample is held by the ten biggest clonotypes.

The sample taken for sequencing was naive CD27+ Vdelta1 gamma-delta T cells from blood. The sequence joins TRDV1 to TRDJ1, with 13 junctional bases fitting TRDD3. The TCR comes from a human donor in good health. The CDR3 sequence is CALGELRFLPYVLGDTSDKLIF. The nucleotide sequence is TGTGCTCTTGGGGAACTCCGATTCCTACCCTACGTACTGGGGGATACGTCCGATAAACTCATCTTT.